The clone carrying this T cell receptor beta chain appeared once. What it recognizes is unknown. 13 Jbeta primers and 60 Vbeta primers were used for the PCR. As processed by the authors: About 11 million of the roughly 80 million unique TCR beta chains counted in a later analysis were shared. The assay was immunoSEQ multiplex PCR, and TCRdb's table has in-frame clones only and misses some. V and J calls and clone size follow that table, whereas D and trimming were derived from the DNA. This table has fewer than 150,000 clones, about four fifths appearing once. In germline, CDR1 is SEHNR, CDR2 FQNEAQ (reference sequence). The V and J ends lost 5 bases and 7 bases respectively, with 14 bases between them. CDR3 length: 13 amino acids. All donors participated as healthy donors of bone marrow. This sample was taken from a study of cytomegalovirus exposure and HLA in healthy donors. General observations from the study: Researchers reported in a later analysis that a missense DCLRE1C variant was tied to TCR beta V- and J-gene trimming. Sequencing had likely introduced a cluster of highly shared sequence variants as an artifact.

This receptor was obtained from a man aged 40-55 years in good health and CMV-seropositive. This chain uses TRBV7-9 with TRBJ1-2; D unresolved. The sample comprised PBMCs. The CDR3 loop is CASSRDGGGGYTF. CDR3 sequence (DNA): TGTGCCAGCAGCCGAGACGGCGGCGGTGGCTACACCTTC. The full variable domain, in which reference TRBV7-9 and TRBJ1-2 provide the parts outside the CDR3, is DTGVSQNPRHKITKRGQNVTFRCDPISEHNRLYWYRQTLGQGPEFLTYFQNEAQLEKSRLLSDRFSAERPKGSFSTLEIQRTEQGDSAMYLCASSRDGGGGYTFGSGTRLTVV.